The TCR beta chain described here comes from a study of T cell repertoires in cytomegalovirus infection. Overall study context: Evidence of both CMV infection and a matching HLA type came from public TCR beta signatures.

TCRdb called the reads again in MiXCR, with one record for every CDR3 protein. In the table there are approximately 180,000 distinct CDR3 sequences, about a tenth of which are singletons. Germline values: CDR1 KGHSH, CDR2 LQKENI. The V gene end was trimmed by 3 bases and the J gene end by 6 bases; junction bases not matched to a gene: 1. CDR3 length: 13 amino acids. Findings of the study overall: Clonotypes of TCR beta that were HLA-C-restricted and CMV-specific dominated the ex vivo response.

This clonotype was counted only a few times. The antigen remains undetermined. This TCR derives from a human donor in good health (CMV status not recorded). Some clones in this sample may be carry-over from other donors' samples. V gene TRBV18 combines with J gene TRBJ2-3; 9 nucleotides line up with TRBD2. Sequencing was carried out using PBMCs. The CDR3 DNA follows: TGTGCCAGCTCACCGCGGGAGGGGGATACGCAGTATTTT. It specifies CASSPREGDTQYF.